This T cell receptor beta chain is drawn from a study of T-cell reconstitution after alpha-beta-depleted transplantation in children. V dropped 3 bases and J dropped 13 bases, with 11 bases sitting between them. The germline V gene encodes CDR1 LGHNA and CDR2 YNFKEQ. The CDR3 is made up of 11 amino acids. This clonotype appeared many times. TCRbeta library preparation incorporated unique molecular identifiers. TCRdb fed the PCR reads into MiXCR, producing one record per CDR3 protein. Of some 490,000 distinct CDR3 sequences listed, under 15% were seen once; the top ten hold around 6.1%. The clonotype was recovered from a human donor who donated a stem cell graft to a child with combined immunodeficiency. The gene calls are TRBV4-2 and TRBJ2-3; D might be TRBD1 or TRBD2, each matching 5 bases. The sequences come from PBMCs from the stem cell graft donor, collected from the stem cell graft. The CDR3 coding sequence is TGTGCCAGCAGCCAGGGACCCTGGGAGTATTTT. It codes for CASSQGPWEYF.